One and the same sample provided the 31 T cell receptor delta chains below, sequenced in a study of gamma-delta chains in newborns, infants, children. TCRdb fed the reads into CATT to redo clone calling. The table records more than 9,000 delta-chain clones, roughly 3.5% of them present only once. Specimen: blood. All receptors derive from a child who was a newborn, infant or young child, either healthy, febrile or measles-vaccinated (not recorded which).

This clone was counted between two and nine times. The genes are TRDV1 and TRDJ1; D is possibly TRDD3 (6 bases). Trimming removed 6 bases from V and 2 bases from J, with 49 bases in between. The germline V gene has CDR1 TSWWSYY and CDR2 QGS. This CDR3 has 26 residues. CDR3 sequence (DNA): TGTGCTCTTGGACTTTTACCTGCGTCGGGAGTGAAGGTGGGGGTTCCCTCCCCAATAGGGACCGATAAACTCATCTTT. Its protein product is CALGLLPASGVKVGVPSPIGTDKLIF.

Relative to its sample, this clone is medium-sized (0.01 to 0.1%). This chain joins TRDV1 and TRDJ1; 7 bases match TRDD3. Germline lookup yields CDR1 TSWWSYY and CDR2 QGS. The length of the CDR3 is 19 residues. V lost 2 bases and J lost 0; bases outside the gene matches: 15. CDR3 protein: CALGEIINWGSAYTDKLIF. The CDR3 DNA follows: TGTGCTCTTGGGGAAATCATCAACTGGGGATCTGCGTACACCGATAAACTCATCTTT.

This clone turned up a few times. V usage is TRDV2 and J usage is TRDJ1, with 9 bases that match TRDD3. CDR1 GEAIGNYY and CDR2 EKD come from the germline V gene. V shed 3 bases and J 0 bases; nucleotides not matched to a gene: 13. The CDR3 runs to 18 residues. The CDR3 bases are TGTGCCTGTGACCCTACTGGGGGACTTCAGAAGTACACCGATAAACTCATCTTT. Encoded protein: CACDPTGGLQKYTDKLIF.

This clone was seen only a few times. The chain combines TRDV3 with TRDJ1; weak D call: TRDD3 (5 bases). The CDR3 loop spans 19 amino acids. The germline gives CDR1 TVYSNPD, CDR2 GDNSRS (reference sequence). Trimming removed 3 bases at V and 3 bases at J, with 32 bases between. As DNA, the CDR3 is TGTGCCTTGCCGGGGGGTAAATCCCTCCCTTGGCCGAGACCCGATAAACTCATCTTT. Amino acid sequence: CALPGGKSLPWPRPDKLIF. The whole variable domain, filled in from reference TRDV3 and TRDJ1, reads CDKVTQSSPDQTVASGSEVVLLCTYDTVYSNPDLFWYRIRPDYSFQFVFYGDNSRSEGADFTQGRFSVKHILTQKAFHLVISPVRTEDSATYYCALPGGKSLPWPRPDKLIFGKGTRVTVEP.

Concerning this clone itself: A junction boundary mismatches the germline segment, possibly from a read error. CDR3 loop: CALGESRWDAGGYGDTDKFIF. The DNA for the CDR3 is TGTGCTCTTGGGGAAAGTAGGTGGGATGCTGGGGGATACGGGGACACCGATAAATTCATCTTT. This sequence joins TRDV1 and TRDJ1; the match to TRDD3 covers 12 bases. Looked up from germline, CDR1 is TSWWSYY and CDR2 is QGS. CDR3 length equals 21 residues.

The CDR3 region is CACDPVSYDDKLIF. The CDR3, as DNA: TGTGCCTGTGACCCTGTCTCGTATGACGATAAACTCATCTTT. V is TRDV2 and J is TRDJ1; D ambiguous. V was cut by 3 bases and J by 4 bases, with 14 bases left in between. This CDR3 comprises 14 residues. The germline CDR1 and CDR2 sequences are GEAIGNYY and EKD.

To note about this clone: Other DNA sequences in the same sample also yield this CDR3. The V and J genes are TRDV1 and TRDJ1; 8 bases fit TRDD3. The CDR3 is made up of 26 amino acids. Germline CDR1 is TSWWSYY and CDR2 is QGS. Losses at the gene ends were 0 bases for V and 2 bases for J; bases not matched to a gene: 35. The CDR3 spells CALGELKSCGRRYFVLGETTTDKLIF. The DNA for the CDR3 is TGTGCTCTTGGGGAACTAAAGTCGTGTGGCCGGAGGTACTTCGTGCTGGGGGAGACTACAACCGATAAACTCATCTTT.

This clone ranks as medium-sized. This chain links TRDV1 with TRDJ1; D not certain. V lost 4 bases to trimming and J lost 0 bases, with 12 bases between them. CDR1 and CDR2 (germline): TSWWSYY, QGS. The CDR3 is 15 residues long. In DNA form, the CDR3 reads TGTGCTCTTGGGGCTTTCCCGTTTGACACCGATAAACTCATCTTT. This sequence encodes CALGAFPFDTDKLIF.

This rearrangement joins TRDV1 to TRDJ1; possibly TRDD1 for D (5 bases). The germline CDR1 and CDR2 sequences are TSWWSYY and QGS. CDR3 length equals 17 residues. The V end was cut by 5 bases, the J end by 1 base, with 20 bases between. The CDR3 reads CALGRGKSCIGTDKLIF. The DNA of the CDR3 is TGTGCTCTTGGGCGAGGGAAATCCTGTATAGGCACCGATAAACTCATCTTT.

About this clone itself: Because the CDR3's place on the DNA is in doubt, the DNA is left out and the CDR3 is given as listed by TCRdb. No V gene call was produced; the J gene was TRDJ1; the D call in the table, TRDD3, was not verified against the DNA. The CDR3 region is 23 residues in length, termini included. This CDR3 is CALGEGYRNDVGWGIFRPNKLIF.

In the case of this clone: A read error may be the cause here, since a much bigger clone is one base away. Other DNA variants within this sample encode the same CDR3. The genes are TRAV29/DV5 and TRDJ1; the match to TRDD3 covers 11 bases. The CDR3 consists of 20 residues. Germline V lookup: CDR1 NSMFDY, CDR2 ISSIKDK. CDR3 residues: CAASTLGDTQRCDYTDKLIF. The CDR3 DNA follows: TGTGCAGCGTCCACGTTGGGGGATACGCAGCGGTGCGATTACACCGATAAACTCATCTTC.

This clone was detected only a few times. A much larger clone is a single base away; this may be a read error. In DNA, the CDR3 is TGTGCCTGTGACACCGTCGGGGGTATCCGCCCGAGAACCTGGGACACCCGACAGATGTTTTTC. This translates into CACDTVGGIRPRTWDTRQMFF. The J gene is TRDJ3, the V gene TRDV2; weak D call: TRDD3 (5 bases). Looked up from germline, CDR1 is GEAIGNYY and CDR2 is EKD. This CDR3 has 21 amino acids. Trimming took off 0 bases at V and 2 bases at J, with 22 bases between the two ends.

This clone was seen only a few times. This chain joins TRDV2 and TRDJ3; 13 bases align to TRDD3. This CDR3 is 22 amino acids long. The V and J ends lost 1 base and 0 bases, in that order; junction bases with no gene match: 11. Germline CDR1 and CDR2: GEAIGNYY and EKD. This CDR3 reads CACDTVLGDTTPSSWDTRQMFF. For the CDR3, the DNA is TGTGCCTGTGACACTGTACTGGGGGATACGACTCCCAGCTCCTGGGACACCCGACAGATGTTTTTC.

In its sample, this clone ranks as medium-sized (0.01 to 0.1%). The CDR3: CAASVSRRGVQGSDKLIF. In DNA, the CDR3 is TGTGCAGCAAGCGTGAGCAGACGGGGGGTCCAAGGCTCCGATAAACTCATCTTT. The chain carries TRAV29/DV5 and TRDJ1; D might be TRDD3 (5 bases). Germline assignment: CDR1 NSMFDY and CDR2 ISSIKDK. The CDR3 consists of 18 residues. V shed 0 bases and J shed 3 bases, with 24 bases lying between them.

The gene calls are TRDV2 and TRDJ2; 9 bases line up with TRDD3. V lost 2 bases to trimming and J lost 4 bases; unmatched junction nucleotides: 4. The CDR3 consists of 15 residues. The germline V gene encodes CDR1 GEAIGNYY and CDR2 EKD. Here the CDR3 DNA reads TGTGCCTGTGACATACTGGGGGACAAGACAGCACAACTCTTCTTT. It encodes CACDILGDKTAQLFF.

The rearrangement joins TRDV3 to TRDJ1, with D possibly matching TRDD3 (6 bases). No J segment appears in TCRdb, so it was assigned here by matching the sequence to germline. The CDR3 sequence is 13 residues long. The germline V gene encodes CDR1 TVYSNPD and CDR2 GDNSRS (reference sequence). Trimming took 4 bases from V and 7 from J, leaving 19 bases between them. The CDR3: CACLGDFGVKLIF. The CDR3 DNA reads TGTGCCTGCCTCGGGGATTTTGGGGTTAAACTCATCTTT.

By its share, this clone is medium-sized. This chain connects TRDV2 to TRDJ3, with D possibly TRDD3 on 5 matching bases. Germline V gene data show CDR1 as GEAIGNYY and CDR2 as EKD. The V end lost 0 bases, the J end lost 0 bases, and 11 bases lay between the germline ends. This CDR3 is built from 18 residues. The CDR3 DNA reads as TGTGCCTGTGACACCGGGGGGGCCAGCTCCTGGGACACCCGACAGATGTTTTTC. Residues: CACDTGGASSWDTRQMFF.

As to this clone: TCRdb pairs this DNA with a much larger clone's protein that differs at residue 10, likely a read error; the protein shown was translated from the DNA. V gene TRDV2 combines with J gene TRDJ1; D is uncertain. Here the J gene was assigned by germline matching of the DNA, as TCRdb has none. Germline-derived CDR1 and CDR2 are GEAIGNYY and EKD. There are 15 residues in the CDR3. V dropped 0 bases and J dropped 8 bases, with 18 bases sitting between them. For the CDR3, the DNA is TGTGCCTGTGACACCGTGGAGGACCTCGAAGGGAAACTCATCTTT. It codes for CACDTVEDLEGKLIF.

The CDR3 sequence: CACDVLGEADKLIF. DNA of the CDR3: TGTGCCTGTGACGTACTGGGGGAAGCCGATAAACTCATCTTT. The genes are TRDV2 and TRDJ1; 9 nucleotides line up with TRDD3. There are 14 residues in the CDR3. CDR1 and CDR2 (germline): GEAIGNYY, EKD. Unmatched junction bases numbered 4, after V lost 3 bases and J lost 3 bases.

The table lists this clone with a few counts. A much larger clone differs by one base, so this may be a read error. This chain connects TRDV2 to TRDJ3; 13 nucleotides agree with TRDD3. CDR1 GEAIGNYY and CDR2 EKD come from the germline V gene. The V and J ends lost 0 bases and 0 bases, in that order; junction bases with no gene match: 4. The CDR3 runs to 20 residues. Here the CDR3 reads CACDTVLGDTGSWDTRQMFF. The DNA of the CDR3 is TGTGCCTGTGACACCGTACTGGGGGATACGGGCTCCTGGGACACCCGACAGATGTTTTTC.

This clone was picked up a small number of times. The chain recombines TRDV2 with TRDJ1; TRDD3 matches at 13 bases. Per the germline V gene, CDR1 is GEAIGNYY and CDR2 is EKD. This CDR3 has 18 amino acids. V was pared by 0 bases and J by 0 bases, with 6 bases of the junction left unmatched. The DNA of the CDR3 is TGTGCCTGTGACACCGTAGTACTGGGGGATACGAACACCGATAAACTCATCTTT. Translation gives CACDTVVLGDTNTDKLIF.

This clone was counted only a few times. This sample also contains other DNA sequences that code for the same CDR3. The chain recombines TRDV2 with TRDJ3; the match to TRDD3 covers 8 bases. The CDR3 covers 17 residues. Per the germline V gene, CDR1 is GEAIGNYY and CDR2 is EKD. Trimming cost V 1 base and J 5 bases; bases outside gene matches: 6. The CDR3 DNA reads as TGTGCCTGTGACACGCTAGGGGATACCCGGGACACCCGACAGATGTTTTTC. Protein sequence: CACDTLGDTRDTRQMFF.

No V gene was called, and the J gene is TRDJ2; the D call TRDD3 from the table was never checked on the DNA. The CDR3 is made up of 19 amino acids. CDR3 sequence reads: CALGEAFRSTGGYPAQLFF. The CDR3 nucleotides are TGTGCTCTTGGGGAAGCCTTCCGTTCAACTGGGGGATACCCAGCACAACTCTTCTTT.

This clone was picked up a small number of times. This CDR3 is CAFNRPGSPGSWCKLIF. The DNA of the CDR3 is TGTGCCTTTAATCGCCCCGGTTCGCCCGGGAGTTGGTGTAAACTCATCTTT. The chain combines TRDV3 with TRDJ1; no clear D. The CDR3 is made up of 17 amino acids. V was trimmed by 1 base and J by 7 bases, leaving 28 bases between them. Per germline, CDR1 TVYSNPD and CDR2 GDNSRS (reference sequence).

With respect to this clone: The same CDR3 can be traced to other DNA sequences in this sample. The chain combines TRDV2 with TRDJ1; a possible D gene is TRDD3 (6 bases). The germline CDR1 and CDR2 sequences are GEAIGNYY and EKD. This CDR3 has 16 residues. Trimming pared 1 base from V and 0 bases from J, leaving 14 bases between. The chain's CDR3 is CACDTGWGTYTDKLIF. The CDR3 nucleotides read TGTGCCTGTGACACAGGCTGGGGAACCTACACCGATAAACTCATCTTT.

Notes on this clone: Given a far larger clone just one base away, this is likely a sequencing read error. The chain uses TRDV2 and TRDJ1; possibly TRDD2 for D (5 bases). V was pared by 2 bases and J by 9 bases, with 18 bases between. Germline values: CDR1 GEAIGNYY, CDR2 EKD. The CDR3 contains 14 residues. The CDR3 nucleotides read TGTGCCTGTGACAAAGTCTCCCTACGAGATGAACTCATCTTT. Translating gives CACDKVSLRDELIF.

This rearrangement joins TRDV3 to TRDJ1; 8 positions agree with TRDD3. V shed 5 bases, J shed 0 bases, and the junction held 23 bases outside the gene matches. Germline assignment: CDR1 TVYSNPD and CDR2 GDNSRS (reference sequence). The CDR3 has 19 amino acids. The CDR3 loop is CALLWAAGVLGGDTDKLIF. The CDR3 DNA is TGTGCCCTACTATGGGCGGCCGGCGTACTGGGGGGGGACACCGATAAACTCATCTTT.

The CDR3 DNA follows: TGTGCTCTTGGCTGTAACTTTCCTCTCGCCCCGTACACCGATAAACTCATCTTT. Its protein product is CALGCNFPLAPYTDKLIF. The chain combines TRDV1 with TRDJ1; a weak D match, TRDD2 (5 bases). The CDR3 totals 18 residues. V gave up 6 bases and J gave up 0 bases, with 23 bases separating them. In germline, CDR1 is TSWWSYY, CDR2 QGS.

This clone was counted only a few times. An end of the junction differs from the germline gene, which may be a read error. V usage is TRDV1 and J usage is TRDJ1; 9 nucleotides match TRDD3. CDR1 and CDR2 from the germline V gene are TSWWSYY and QGS. The CDR3 covers 18 residues. CDR3 region: CALGSLDPVLGDTDRLIF. In nucleotides, the CDR3 is TGTGCTCTTGGTAGCCTCGACCCTGTACTGGGGGACACCGATAGACTCATCTTT.

A single count supports this clone. No V gene call is available, although the J gene is TRDJ1; TRDD3 is taken as the D call from the table, unchecked against the DNA. The CDR3 extends over 21 amino acids. CDR3 sequence (DNA): TGTGCTCTTGGGGAACCCCGCAGTAACTGGGCACTAACCCCCCTACTCGATAAACTCATCTTT. It encodes CALGEPRSNWALTPLLDKLIF.

The chain employs TRDV1 and TRDJ2; weak D call: TRDD2 (6 bases). Germline CDR1 and CDR2: TSWWSYY and QGS. V was pared by 0 bases and J by 5 bases, with 28 bases between. The CDR3 is made up of 21 amino acids. This chain's CDR3 is CALGELMPIPIPLEPTAQLFF. The CDR3 DNA reads TGTGCTCTTGGGGAACTAATGCCCATTCCTATCCCACTGGAGCCAACAGCACAACTCTTCTTT.